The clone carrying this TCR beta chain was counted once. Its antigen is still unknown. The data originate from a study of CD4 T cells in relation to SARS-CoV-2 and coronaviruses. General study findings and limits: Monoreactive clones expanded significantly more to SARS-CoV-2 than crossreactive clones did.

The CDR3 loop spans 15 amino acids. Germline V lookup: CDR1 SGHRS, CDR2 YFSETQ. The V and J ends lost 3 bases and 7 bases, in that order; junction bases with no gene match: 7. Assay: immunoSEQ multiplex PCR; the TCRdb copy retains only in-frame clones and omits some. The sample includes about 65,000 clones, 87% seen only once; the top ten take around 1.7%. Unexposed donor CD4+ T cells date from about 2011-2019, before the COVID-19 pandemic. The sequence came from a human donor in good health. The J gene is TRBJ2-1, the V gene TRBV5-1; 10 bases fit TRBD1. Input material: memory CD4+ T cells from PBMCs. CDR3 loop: CASSSGTGAGNEQFF. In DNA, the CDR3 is TGCGCCAGCAGCTCCGGGACAGGGGCGGGAAATGAGCAGTTCTTC.